This T cell receptor beta chain was sequenced in a study of identical twins. A template switching step contributed a universal primer site, while unique molecular identifiers were present in the cDNA. TCRdb recomputed calls from the 5' RACE reads with MiXCR, one row per CDR3 protein. Found here are 450,000 or so distinct CDR3 sequences, approximately 14% of them singletons; the top ten hold 0.52%. Overall study results and limits: Rather than following the same donors, the conclusions depended on cross-sectional statistical analysis.

At least ten counts were recorded for this clonotype. As yet, its antigen is unknown. J gave up 7 bases and V 6 bases, and 3 bases lay outside the gene matches. This CDR3 is 14 amino acids long. The same data also went into a second study, on yellow fever vaccine responses in identical twins. That report adds: Vaccine-induced T cell responses in twins were reportedly observed to appear partly convergent, partly personalized.

The TCR comes from a woman younger than 35 in good health. V is TRBV12-3 or TRBV12-4 and J is TRBJ2-1; TRBD2 matches 13 bases. Sequenced input: CD4+ T cells sorted from blood. This CDR3 reads CASSWTSGRNEQFF. The CDR3 nucleotides are TGTGCCAGCAGCTGGACTAGCGGGAGAAATGAGCAGTTCTTC.